Listed below are T cell receptor beta chains from one sample, sequenced in a study of T cells in narcolepsy. This table comes from immunoSEQ multiplex PCR, and its TCRdb copy is limited to in-frame clones, with some not included. The data show around 32,000 clones, about 81% seen once. Sample: CD45RA- memory CD4+ T cells from PBMCs. These receptors were taken from a human donor with narcolepsy. Both conserved end residues are trimmed from each CDR3. The order of the fields is V gene, CDR3 length, J gene, CDR3 protein.

>TRBV5-7|15|TRBJ2-2
ASSWSGQGTSPGELF
>TRBV7-6|10|TRBJ2-7
ASSLQAGEQY
>TRBV5-4|11|TRBJ1-2
ASSVGQIYGYT
>TRBV6-1|10|TRBJ2-3
ATGLRTDTQY
>TRBV5-1|12|TRBJ1-2
ASAPGVLNYGYT
>TRBV5-6|14|TRBJ2-7
ASSRAVLTVPYEQY
>TRBV12-5|14|TRBJ1-4
ASGLVLGQTAEKLF
>TRBV23-1|14|TRBJ2-5
ASSCLGPPQEETQY
>TRBV2|12|TRBJ1-2
ASSAQGPLDGYT
>TRBV4-3|13|TRBJ2-2
ASSQVPQGTGELF
>TRBV4-3|12|TRBJ2-3
ASSQRLAGESQY
>TRBV10-3|11|TRBJ2-2
AIRDRGTGELF
>TRBV28|8|TRBJ1-4
ASSQEKLF
>TRBV14|17|TRBJ2-7
ASSQDIPGTGRLEYEQY
>TRBV5-6|13|TRBJ2-2
ASSWGQGATGELF
>TRBV28|13|TRBJ2-7
ASYASRGQSYEQY
>TRBV19|10|TRBJ1-1
ASSIEFREAF
>TRBV2|11|TRBJ2-7
ASTRGVPYEQY
>TRBV18|13|TRBJ2-1
ASSPARGENNEQF
>TRBV2|13|TRBJ1-1
ASRQAGVGNTEAF
>TRBV19|16|TRBJ1-2
ASSMARTGGSYNYGYT
>TRBV28|11|TRBJ2-2
ASRLPATGELF
>TRBV19|15|TRBJ2-1
ASSIRRNPPANNEQF
>TRBV11-2|10|TRBJ1-1
ASSKGYTEAF
>TRBV7-2|10|TRBJ1-1
ASSLSITEAF
>TRBV11-2|10|TRBJ1-1
ASSLNRDEAF
>TRBV10-1|14|TRBJ2-7
ASSANPTGAPYEQY
>TRBV11-2|12|TRBJ2-5
ASSSPGGFETQY
>TRBV6-6|13|TRBJ2-5
ASTRTLAGRETQY
>TRBV29-1|12|TRBJ1-1
SVEVPKGSTEAF
>TRBV14|11|TRBJ1-2
ASSASLLYGYT
>TRBV2|14|TRBJ2-1
ASSVASGRANNEQF
>TRBV6-4|13|TRBJ2-3
ASSAGGGAEYTQY
>TRBV7-9|14|TRBJ1-2
ASSTVYRDRGHGYT
>TRBV9|12|TRBJ1-2
ASSALTGGKGYT
>TRBV27|14|TRBJ2-2
ASSLFGQLDTGELF
>TRBV29-1|12|TRBJ2-1
SVFRVGAVNEQF
>TRBV19|13|TRBJ1-1
ASSIVRDWNTEAF
>TRBV7-9|13|TRBJ2-7
ASSSLDRVAYEQY
>TRBV28|11|TRBJ1-3
ATFMTDGNTIY
>TRBV7-2|16|TRBJ2-2
ASSPSLAGGGYTGELF
>TRBV11-2|13|TRBJ1-4
ASSVRGTEGEKLF
>TRBV29-1|10|TRBJ1-1
SFRDTGTEAF
>TRBV6-5|12|TRBJ2-7
ASTRDRGLHEQY
>TRBV6-6|12|TRBJ1-1
ASSYSRVGTEAF
>TRBV6-1|10|TRBJ1-2
ASSPTSYGYT
>TRBV28|12|TRBJ1-4
ASSSPQGWVKLF
>TRBV7-7|12|TRBJ2-2
ASSFNRNTGELF
>TRBV30|11|TRBJ1-2
AWSRGRSYGYT